The entry below describes one TCR beta chain. The data derive from a study of blood T cell repertoires in COVID-19. Overall study context: COVID-19 samples, acute and convalescent, were from the United States, Italy and Spain.

Participants' reported clinical history set cohort assignment. What the recovered Cohort 3 donors had was two negative PCRs, clearance, or symptom resolution. Per the original methods: Amplifying reference gene primers gave estimates of nucleated cell counts. Produced via immunoSEQ multiplex PCR; TCRdb's table is partial and in-frame only. The V and J calls and clone size were taken over from that table, and D and trimming were inferred from the DNA. The profile shows under 150,000 clones, 75% to 90% of them singletons. The clonotype comes from a woman in her forties or fifties who had recovered from COVID-19. The source material was PBMCs or T cells enriched from blood (not recorded which).

Here the CDR3 reads CSVPTGEGYTF. DNA for the CDR3: TGCAGCGTCCCTACAGGGGAGGGCTACACCTTC. The chain recombines TRBV29-1 with TRBJ1-2, with 7 bases identical to TRBD1. The J segment lost 8 bases and the V segment lost 6 bases, leaving 6 bases of the junction unmatched. This CDR3 has 11 amino acids. Germline loops: CDR1 SQVTM, CDR2 ANQGSEA.